This T cell receptor beta chain derives from a study of cytomegalovirus exposure and HLA in healthy donors listed by TCRdb under 2017. General notes on the study: In an earlier analysis of roughly 500 of the donors, 276 Gb of sequence data and some 120 million unique TCR beta sequences from 150 million to 200 million T cells were reported. A later analysis re-analyzed previously published TCR beta repertoires from 666 donors and added high-resolution HLA genotyping to study TCR occurrence patterns. Donor age, sex, ethnicity and CMV serostatus were collected together with the repertoire data. The aim of the study was to test whether cataloging public T cell receptors could identify signatures of past pathogen exposure. Besides the first cohort of approximately 670 subjects, a separate validation cohort made up of 90 to 150 different subjects was used. Five DR-DQ haplotypes were handled as single units for association and clustering because linkage in the cohort was strong. Of the roughly 400 genotyped donors, around 81% fell in the genetic ancestry cluster associated with self-reported Caucasian donors. Class I and class II HLA loci were covered by the typing at four-digit resolution. The number of typed donors differed by locus: roughly 629-640 for A, B, C, DRB1 and DQB1; 500 to 550 for DQA1; fewer than 610 for DPA1; and roughly 470 for DPB1. An early release that covered 500 to 800 HLA-typed donors contained approximately 300 gigabases of sequencing data and 70 million to 100 million unique TCR sequences. Every discovery cohort repertoire had been produced on one sequencing platform. Across around 400 genotyped donors of the cohort, an average of about 240,000 unique TCR beta nucleotide sequences per donor were sequenced, and approximately 17% of those sequences were non-productive. To predict cytomegalovirus infection status, the study combined high-throughput TCR immunosequencing, statistical association of individual TCRs with disease status, and machine learning. Genome-wide SNP genotypes for about 55% of the roughly 670 donors were used in a later genetic analysis, which treated that subset as a discovery cohort. The T cell repertoires of several hundred subjects were profiled by immunosequencing and related to cytomegalovirus serostatus. An earlier analysis of approximately 500 of the donors applied high-throughput TCR beta sequencing to assess whether each TCR beta V gene segment acted as functional or pseudogenic. The later analysis used no new phenotypic data to find candidate immune exposures, relying instead on TCR beta sequences and their occurrence across donors.

Receptor amplification or capture employed the immunoSEQ multiplex PCR assay. A mixture of 60 forward primers for TCR Vbeta segments and 13 reverse primers for TCR Jbeta segments was used in the multiplex PCR. The CDR3 region of rearranged TCR beta genes was amplified from genomic DNA with a multiplex PCR assay. On the Illumina HiSeq System, the amplified TCR beta libraries were sequenced as 87-base-pair reads. In the authors' own workflow: A later analysis tallied roughly 80 million unique TCR beta chains across the 700 or so repertoires, and some 10 million of those chains were shared by two or more donors. Raw reads were error-corrected and collapsed into unique sequences by a nearest-neighbor algorithm in which closely related sequences were merged to remove PCR and sequencing errors. Alignment of CDR3 sequences to IMGT reference sequences was used to assign V, D and J gene segments. For a sequence to be retained, a match of at least six nucleotides was required to both a V gene segment and a J gene segment. Rearrangements were classified as productive when the CDR3 lacked stop codons and remained in frame with V and J, and all other rearrangements were classified as non-productive. CDR3 was defined by IMGT convention, running from the second conserved V-encoded cysteine to the conserved J-encoded phenylalanine. Sequences without an unambiguous match to a single V gene segment were excluded from the earlier analysis of about 600 of the donors. An earlier analysis of several hundred of the donors called V segments functional above 56.7% productive rearrangements and segregating when the between-donor standard deviation exceeded 5%. A statistical classification framework was developed to diagnose cytomegalovirus status using the catalog of TCR beta chain sequences. A later analysis assigned V and J genes by comparing TCR nucleotide sequences with IMGT/GENE-DB human TR gene sequences. Using the TCRdist pipeline, a later analysis assigned CDR3 sequences along with most-parsimonious VDJ recombination scenarios. In a later analysis, each TCR beta chain was defined by its CDR3 amino acid sequence together with its V-gene family, and reads without a unique V-gene family were excluded. A later analysis removed over 500 highly shared, low-generation-probability nucleotide sequences to deal with suspected cross-contamination and a sequencing artifact. In a later analysis, a clonal expansion index for each public chain was calculated from normalized within-repertoire ranks of inferred template counts. Generation probabilities in a later analysis came from a VDJ recombination model fitted to out-of-frame rearrangements, and those results were checked against IGoR. In a later analysis, TCR-TCR, TCR-HLA and TCR-CMV co-occurrence was scored with hypergeometric tests, and a repertoire-size bias correction was applied to TCR pairs. In a later analysis, false discovery rates were estimated by permuting HLA or CMV assignments 20 times. In a later analysis, co-occurring TCRs were grouped using DBSCAN, and TCRdist sequence similarity was added for clustering within HLA-allele-positive subsets. Co-occurrence clustering excluded repertoires with fewer than 30,000 or more than 120,000 public chains, plus five with anomalous nucleotide sharing. Imported from immuneACCESS, the table was reduced by TCRdb to in-frame sequences with V and J called. These copies leave out some clones; in studies compared against another copy, an unresolved V gene accounts for under half, and the cause of the remainder is not known. V and J calls and clone size follow that table, whereas D and trimming were derived from the DNA. This sample comprises around 150,000 clones, approximately 80% of them detected only once. The ten largest clones add up to 1.8% of the sample.

As to this clone: No antigen is known for it. Base quality data are lacking; no much larger clone is found one base away.

The cohort comprised 670 or so healthy bone marrow donors. At the time of sampling, all cohort members were nominally healthy, though unrecorded immune exposures were likely present. The donor tested CMV seronegative and was one of the 352 seronegative cohort members. A peripheral blood sample was collected from each donor, and TCR beta sequencing was performed on peripheral blood mononuclear cells. Genomic DNA extraction from the blood cell samples was performed with the Qiagen DNeasy Blood Extraction Kit. Study-wide findings and limitations: In a later genetic analysis, a missense DCLRE1C variant was associated with V-gene and J-gene trimming of TCR beta chains, and the association was replicated in an independent cohort. When HLA alleles, especially DR and DQ, strongly co-occurred, TCR associations were difficult to assign to individual alleles. Some IMGT-functional V segments, including TRBV6-2 and TRBV6-3, could not be told apart with the 87-base-pair reads, so those segments were excluded. In a later genetic analysis, fewer N-insertions in productive TCRs were reported among donors in an Asian-associated ancestry cluster than the roughly 670-donor mean. Presence/absence analyses assumed roughly uniform sequencing depth across donors, an assumption that may not hold. A later analysis found that most CMV-associated TCR beta chains appeared HLA-restricted, with HLA associations seemingly driven largely by CMV exposure. In both the original and validation cohorts, the classifier was reported to diagnose cytomegalovirus status with high specificity and sensitivity. Immune exposure information for the cohort was limited to CMV serostatus. Three of the identified cytomegalovirus-associated TCR beta chains were confirmed in vitro to be specific for cytomegalovirus antigens. In an earlier analysis of 587 of the donors, most TCR beta V segments were observed in productive rearrangements about 90% or about 30% of the time, broadly matching IMGT annotations. In a later analysis, HLA-associated TCR beta chains showed more clonal expansion and lower generation probabilities than non-associated chains that were equally common. A cluster of highly shared sequence variants was judged likely to be a technical artifact of the sequencing pipeline. Because some donors lacked HLA typing at each locus, the association tests relied only on the typed subset. Because counts were too low, roughly 18 rarely observed V segments, including chromosome 9 orphons, were left out of the earlier analysis of over 550 of the donors. A later analysis associated approximately 17,000 TCR beta sequences with specific HLA alleles at a false discovery rate of 0.05. A further reported finding was that TCR beta sequences accurately predicted the HLA-A and HLA-B alleles for most subjects in the first cohort. In a later analysis, several top co-occurrence clusters were reported to appear linked to parvovirus B19, influenza, CMV and Epstein-Barr virus. The study listed 164 TCR beta chains as associated with cytomegalovirus. While some public TCRs were present in many individuals, most TCR sequences turned up only very rarely across donors. Linkage disequilibrium might explain the correlated functional status among segregating V segments, but an unknown experimental factor could not be excluded. The authors suggested that the approach could potentially be generalized to other disease states and immunological phenotypes. In a later analysis, the rate of TCR association differed among HLA loci, with DRB1 alleles having the most associated TCRs and HLA-C alleles having the fewest. This cohort had only TCR beta chains sequenced, and the lack of alpha or paired-chain data limited which features could be detected.

V loses 6 bases at its end and J loses 2 bases; junction bases beyond the gene matches: 5. The CDR3 goes from the cysteine to the phenylalanine over 14 residues. The retained sequence is limited to the CDR3, 42 bases, with the frame set at the first base. The CDR1 and CDR2 encoded by the germline V gene are MDHEN and SYDVKM. The sequence joins TRBV28 to TRBJ1-2, with 8 bases matching TRBD1. The specimen was PBMCs. The sequence came from a man aged 35-49 years in good health and CMV-seronegative. CDR3 region: CASRRQGPNYGYTF. The nucleotide sequence reads TGTGCCAGCAGACGACAGGGGCCAAACTATGGCTACACCTTC.